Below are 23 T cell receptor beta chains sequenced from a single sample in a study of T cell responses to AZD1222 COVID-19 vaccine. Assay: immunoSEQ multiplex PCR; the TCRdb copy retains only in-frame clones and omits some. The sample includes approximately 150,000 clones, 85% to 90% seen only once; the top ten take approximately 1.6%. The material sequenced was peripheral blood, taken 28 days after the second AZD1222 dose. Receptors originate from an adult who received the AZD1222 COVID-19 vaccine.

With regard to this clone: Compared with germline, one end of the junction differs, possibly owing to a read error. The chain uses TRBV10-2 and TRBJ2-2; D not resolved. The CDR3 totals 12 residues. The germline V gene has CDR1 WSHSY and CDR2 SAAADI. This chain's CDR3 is CASTENTGELFF. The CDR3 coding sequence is TGCGCCAGCACTGAGAACACCGGGGAGCTGTTTTTT.

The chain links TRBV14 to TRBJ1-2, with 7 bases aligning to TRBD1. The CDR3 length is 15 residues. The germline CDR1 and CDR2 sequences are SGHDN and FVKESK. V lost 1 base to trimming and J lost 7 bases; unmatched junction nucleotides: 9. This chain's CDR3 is CASSQGRQGAGGYTF. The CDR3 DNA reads TGTGCCAGCAGCCAAGGAAGACAGGGCGCGGGTGGCTACACCTTC. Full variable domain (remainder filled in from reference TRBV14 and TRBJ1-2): EAGVTQFPSHSVIEKGQTVTLRCDPISGHDNLYWYRRVMGKEIKFLLHFVKESKQDESGMPNNRFLAERTGGTYSTLKVQPAELEDSGVYFCASSQGRQGAGGYTFGSGTRLTVV.

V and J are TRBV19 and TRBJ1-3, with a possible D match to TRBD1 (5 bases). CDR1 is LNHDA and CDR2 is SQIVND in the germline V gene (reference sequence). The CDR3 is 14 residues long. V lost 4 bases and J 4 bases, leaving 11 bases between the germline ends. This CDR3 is CASSTGTPGNTIYF. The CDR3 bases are TGTGCCAGTAGTACGGGGACTCCCGGAAACACCATATATTTT.

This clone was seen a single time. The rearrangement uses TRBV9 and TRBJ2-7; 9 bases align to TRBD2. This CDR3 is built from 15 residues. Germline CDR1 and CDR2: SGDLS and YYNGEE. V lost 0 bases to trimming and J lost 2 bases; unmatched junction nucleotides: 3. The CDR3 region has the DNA TGTGCCAGCAGCGTAGGATCTAGCGGGGCCTACGAGCAGTACTTC. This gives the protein CASSVGSSGAYEQYF.

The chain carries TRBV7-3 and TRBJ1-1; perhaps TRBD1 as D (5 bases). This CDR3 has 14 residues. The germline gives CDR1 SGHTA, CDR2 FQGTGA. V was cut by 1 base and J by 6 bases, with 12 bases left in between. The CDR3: CASSLKGDRAEAFF. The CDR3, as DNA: TGTGCCAGCAGCTTAAAAGGGGATCGAGCTGAAGCTTTCTTT.

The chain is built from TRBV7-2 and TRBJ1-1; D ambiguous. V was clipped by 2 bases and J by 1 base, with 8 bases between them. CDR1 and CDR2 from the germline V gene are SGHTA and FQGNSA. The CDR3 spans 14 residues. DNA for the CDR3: TGTGCCAGCAGCTTAACATCGGGGAACACTGAAGCTTTCTTT. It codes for CASSLTSGNTEAFF.

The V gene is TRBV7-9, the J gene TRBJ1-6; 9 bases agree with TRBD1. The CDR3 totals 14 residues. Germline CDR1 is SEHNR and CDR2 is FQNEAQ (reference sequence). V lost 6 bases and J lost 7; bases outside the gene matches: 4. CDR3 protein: CASRRQGDNSPLHF. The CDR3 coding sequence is TGTGCCAGCAGGAGACAGGGGGACAATTCACCCCTCCACTTT. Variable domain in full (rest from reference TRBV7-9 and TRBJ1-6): DTGVSQNPRHKITKRGQNVTFRCDPISEHNRLYWYRQTLGQGPEFLTYFQNEAQLEKSRLLSDRFSAERPKGSFSTLEIQRTEQGDSAMYLCASRRQGDNSPLHFGNGTRLTVT.

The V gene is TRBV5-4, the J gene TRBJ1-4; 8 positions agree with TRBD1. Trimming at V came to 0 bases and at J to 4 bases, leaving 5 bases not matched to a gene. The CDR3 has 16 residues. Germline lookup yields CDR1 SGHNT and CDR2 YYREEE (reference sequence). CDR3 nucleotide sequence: TGTGCCAGCAGCTTGGCCTCAGGGGGCGGTAATGAAAAACTGTTTTTT. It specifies CASSLASGGGNEKLFF.

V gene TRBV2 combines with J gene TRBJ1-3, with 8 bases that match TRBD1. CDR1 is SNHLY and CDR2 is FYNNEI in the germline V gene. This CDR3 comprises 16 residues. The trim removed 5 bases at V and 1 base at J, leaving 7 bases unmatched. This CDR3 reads CASSNLDRASGNTIYF. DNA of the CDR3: TGTGCCAGCAGTAACTTGGACAGGGCGTCTGGAAACACCATATATTTT.

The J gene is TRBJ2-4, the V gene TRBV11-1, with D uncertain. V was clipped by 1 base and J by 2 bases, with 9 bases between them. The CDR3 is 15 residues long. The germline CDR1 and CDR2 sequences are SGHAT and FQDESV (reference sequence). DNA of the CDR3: TGTGCCAGCAGCTTAGACTGGGTCACCAAAAACATTCAGTACTTC. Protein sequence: CASSLDWVTKNIQYF.

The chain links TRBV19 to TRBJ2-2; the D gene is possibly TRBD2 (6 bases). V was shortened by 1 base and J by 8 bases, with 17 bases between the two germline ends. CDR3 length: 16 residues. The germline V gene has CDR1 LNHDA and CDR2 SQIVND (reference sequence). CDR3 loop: CASSIVSGRSRGELFF. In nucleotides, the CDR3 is TGTGCCAGTAGTATAGTTTCCGGGAGAAGTCGGGGGGAGCTGTTTTTT.

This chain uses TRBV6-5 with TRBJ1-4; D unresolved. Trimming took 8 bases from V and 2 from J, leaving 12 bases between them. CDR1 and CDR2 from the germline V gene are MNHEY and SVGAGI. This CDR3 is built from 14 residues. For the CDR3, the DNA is TGTGCCAGCGCGGGAGGAACGACTAATGAAAAACTGTTTTTT. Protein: CASAGGTTNEKLFF.

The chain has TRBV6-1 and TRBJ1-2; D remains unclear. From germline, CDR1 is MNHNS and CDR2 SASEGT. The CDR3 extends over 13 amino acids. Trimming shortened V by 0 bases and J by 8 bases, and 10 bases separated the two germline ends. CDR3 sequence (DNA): TGTGCCAGCAGTGAAGCCTTCTTGCAAGGCTACACCTTC. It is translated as CASSEAFLQGYTF.

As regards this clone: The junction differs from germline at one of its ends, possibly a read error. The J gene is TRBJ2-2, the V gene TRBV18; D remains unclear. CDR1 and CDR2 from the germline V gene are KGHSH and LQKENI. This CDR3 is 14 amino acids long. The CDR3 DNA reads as TGTGCCAGCTCTCCACGAGGTCTAACCGGGGAGCTGTTTTTT. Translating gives CASSPRGLTGELFF. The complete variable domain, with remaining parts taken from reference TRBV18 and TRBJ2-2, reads NAGVMQNPRHLVRRRGQEARLRCSPMKGHSHVYWYRQLPEEGLKFMVYLQKENIIDESGMPKERFSAEFPKEGPSILRIQQVVRGDSAAYFCASSPRGLTGELFFGEGSRLTVL.

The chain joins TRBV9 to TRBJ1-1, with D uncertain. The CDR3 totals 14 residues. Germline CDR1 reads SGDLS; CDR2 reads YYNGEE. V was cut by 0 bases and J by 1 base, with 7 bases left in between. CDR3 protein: CASSVVQGNTEAFF. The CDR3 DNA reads TGTGCCAGCAGCGTAGTCCAAGGGAACACTGAAGCTTTCTTT.

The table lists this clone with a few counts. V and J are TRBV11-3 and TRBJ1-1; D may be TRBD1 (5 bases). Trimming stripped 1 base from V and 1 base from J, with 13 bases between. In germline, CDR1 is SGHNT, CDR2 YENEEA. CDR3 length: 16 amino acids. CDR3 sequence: CASSLAWGTSNTEAFF. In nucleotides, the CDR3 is TGTGCCAGCAGCTTAGCCTGGGGGACGTCGAACACTGAAGCTTTCTTT.

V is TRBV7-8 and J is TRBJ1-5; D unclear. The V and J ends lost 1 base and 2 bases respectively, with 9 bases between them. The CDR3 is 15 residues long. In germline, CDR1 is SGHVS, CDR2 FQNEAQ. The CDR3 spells CASSLGPSGNQPQHF. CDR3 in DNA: TGTGCCAGCAGCTTAGGCCCTTCGGGCAATCAGCCCCAGCATTTT.

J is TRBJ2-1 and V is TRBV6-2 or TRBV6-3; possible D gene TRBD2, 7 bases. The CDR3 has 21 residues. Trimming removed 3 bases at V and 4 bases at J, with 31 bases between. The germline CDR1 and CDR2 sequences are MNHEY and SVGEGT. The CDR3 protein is CASSYDPREASGGGSYNEQFF. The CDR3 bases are TGTGCCAGCAGTTATGACCCCAGGGAGGCTAGCGGAGGGGGTTCTTACAATGAGCAGTTCTTC.

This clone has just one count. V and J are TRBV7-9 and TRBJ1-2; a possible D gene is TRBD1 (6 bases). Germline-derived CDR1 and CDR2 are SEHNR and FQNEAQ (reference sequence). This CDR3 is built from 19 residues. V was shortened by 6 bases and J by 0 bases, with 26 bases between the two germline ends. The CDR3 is CASRPLPGHLASPNYGYTF. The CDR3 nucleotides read TGTGCCAGCAGGCCGCTGCCGGGACATTTGGCTTCACCTAACTATGGCTACACCTTC.

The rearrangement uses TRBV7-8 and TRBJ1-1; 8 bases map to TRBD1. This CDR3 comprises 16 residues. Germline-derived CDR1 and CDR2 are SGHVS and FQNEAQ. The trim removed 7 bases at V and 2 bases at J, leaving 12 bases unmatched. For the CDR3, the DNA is TGTGCCAGCATCCTACCCACCAGGGGGCCTAACACTGAAGCTTTCTTT. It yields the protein CASILPTRGPNTEAFF.

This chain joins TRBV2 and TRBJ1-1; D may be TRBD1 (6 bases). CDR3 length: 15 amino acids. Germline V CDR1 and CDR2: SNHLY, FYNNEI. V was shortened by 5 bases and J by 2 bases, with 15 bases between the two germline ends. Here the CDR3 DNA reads TGTGCCAGCAGTACGGGGGCCGCCTTAAACACTGAAGCTTTCTTT. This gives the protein CASSTGAALNTEAFF.

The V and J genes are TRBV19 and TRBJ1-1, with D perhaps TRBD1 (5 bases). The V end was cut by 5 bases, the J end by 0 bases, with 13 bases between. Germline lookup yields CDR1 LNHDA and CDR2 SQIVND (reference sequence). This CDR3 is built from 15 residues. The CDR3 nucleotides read TGTGCCAGTAGTCGTGGGCAGGGAATGAACACTGAAGCTTTCTTT. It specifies CASSRGQGMNTEAFF. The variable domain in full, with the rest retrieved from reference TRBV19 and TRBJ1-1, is DGGITQSPKYLFRKEGQNVTLSCEQNLNHDAMYWYRQDPGQGLRLIYYSQIVNDFQKGDIAEGYSVSREKKESFPLTVTSAQKNPTAFYLCASSRGQGMNTEAFFGQGTRLTVV.

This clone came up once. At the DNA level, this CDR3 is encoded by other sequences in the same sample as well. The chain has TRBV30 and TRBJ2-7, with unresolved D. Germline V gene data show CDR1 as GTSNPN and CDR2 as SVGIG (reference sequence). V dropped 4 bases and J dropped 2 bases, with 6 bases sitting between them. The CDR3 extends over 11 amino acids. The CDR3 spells CAWTSTYEQYF. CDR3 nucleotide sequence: TGTGCCTGGACTTCGACCTACGAGCAGTACTTC.